The present T cell receptor (beta chain) was sequenced within a study of OX40 agonist ivuxolimab in advanced cancers. Whole-study context: Intravenous ivuxolimab at 0.01 to 10 mg/kg was given to patients every 2 weeks. Regarding the study as a whole: Clonal expansion was seen in CD4+ and CD8+ blood T cells by week 6 at 0.1 to 3.0 mg/kg.

The protocol was immunoSEQ multiplex PCR, while the TCRdb copy is restricted to in-frame clones and leaves out a portion. The table lists about 97,000 clones, 70% to 90% of them singletons. This CDR3 region has 13 residues. Deletions cut 5 bases from V and 5 bases from J, with 12 bases between. Germline-derived CDR1 and CDR2 are SGHVS and FNYEAQ. Worth noting for this clone: The antigen remains undetermined.

V and J are TRBV7-6 and TRBJ2-5, with a tentative D call TRBD1 (5 bases). The sequence was collected from an adult with an advanced solid tumor such as melanoma, head and neck, liver or kidney cancer. This specimen consisted of CD4+ or CD8+ T cells sorted from blood, obtained in a trial of the OX40 agonist ivuxolimab. CDR3 loop: CASSRQSGETQYF. Written as DNA, the CDR3 is TGTGCCAGCAGCCGACAGAGTGGTGAGACCCAGTACTTC.